These 14 T cell receptor beta chains share one sample of origin, sequenced in a study of shared clonotypes between healthy human individuals. CD45RO-negative, CCR7-selected cells formed the naive CD8 fraction, which excluded terminally differentiated effector memory CD45RA+ cells. Only in-frame clones appear in the TCRdb table, and some are missing; sequencing was by immunoSEQ multiplex PCR. Of some 2,100,000 clones detected, under 95% appear once; the ten largest clones hold 1.5% to 2%. The sample taken for sequencing was naive CD8+ T cells from PBMCs. Receptors originate from a young man in good health. Some clones in this sample may be carry-over from other donors' samples.

Of note for this clone: Other DNA sequences in the same sample also yield this CDR3. The chain has TRBV6-5 and TRBJ1-1; D gene ambiguous. V was shortened by 0 bases and J by 7 bases, with 6 bases between the two germline ends. Germline lookup yields CDR1 MNHEY and CDR2 SVGAGI. This CDR3 is 12 amino acids long. CDR3 nucleotides: TGTGCCAGCAGTTACTCTGGCGGTGAAGCTTTCTTT. Encoded protein: CASSYSGGEAFF.

The chain has TRBV28 and TRBJ1-2, with D possibly TRBD1 on 6 matching bases. The germline CDR1 and CDR2 sequences are MDHEN and SYDVKM. V lost 5 bases, J lost 2 bases, and 24 bases lay in between. The CDR3 is 18 residues long. The CDR3 here is CASSRAPDSSTQNYGYTF. The CDR3 nucleotides are TGTGCCAGCAGTCGTGCCCCGGACAGCAGCACTCAGAACTATGGCTACACCTTC.

The chain employs TRBV4-3 and TRBJ1-3, with D uncertain. This CDR3 comprises 16 residues. Deletions cut 1 base from V and 0 bases from J, with 10 bases between. Germline lookup yields CDR1 LGHNA and CDR2 YSLEER. The CDR3 DNA sequence: TGCGCCAGCAGCCAAGTCTCATCCAGCTCTGGAAACACCATATATTTT. It yields the protein CASSQVSSSSGNTIYF.

The chain uses TRBV28 and TRBJ2-5; D gene unclear. Trimming left V 5 bases short and J 2 bases short, with 21 bases between. The CDR3 loop spans 17 amino acids. Germline CDR1 reads MDHEN; CDR2 reads SYDVKM. The CDR3 reads CASSPTYQAPLQETQYF. The CDR3 DNA is TGTGCCAGCAGTCCAACCTATCAAGCACCGTTGCAAGAGACCCAGTACTTC.

The chain carries TRBV5-6 and TRBJ1-2; D is possibly TRBD1 (6 bases). There are 14 residues in the CDR3. From germline, CDR1 is SGHDT and CDR2 YYEEEE. Trimming pared 0 bases from V and 5 bases from J, leaving 11 bases between. The CDR3 coding sequence is TGTGCCAGCAGCTTGGGGACAGAACTATATGGCTACACCTTC. It is translated as CASSLGTELYGYTF.

V and J are TRBV27 and TRBJ1-5; 7 nucleotides agree with TRBD1. The CDR3 loop spans 15 amino acids. With 6 bases clipped from V and 2 bases from J, the junction kept 7 bases outside the gene matches. In germline, CDR1 is MNHEY, CDR2 SMNVEV (reference sequence). CDR3 DNA sequence: TGTGCCAGCAGCCCGACAGGGATCGGCAATCAGCCCCAGCATTTT. Encoded protein: CASSPTGIGNQPQHF.

J is TRBJ2-7 and V is TRBV27; 8 bases are shared with TRBD2. Trimming took 8 bases from V and 3 from J; bases not matched to a gene: 6. Germline-derived CDR1 and CDR2 are MNHEY and SMNVEV (reference sequence). The CDR3 spans 13 residues. CDR3 nucleotides: TGTGCCAGCGGGGTGGCGGGAGGCTACGAGCAGTACTTC. Its protein is CASGVAGGYEQYF.

The chain has TRBV7-6 and TRBJ2-5; either TRBD1 or TRBD2 may supply D (7 bases each). The germline gives CDR1 SGHVS, CDR2 FNYEAQ. V gave up 4 bases and J gave up 2 bases, with 17 bases separating them. The CDR3 length is 16 residues. CDR3 DNA: TGTGCCAGCAGCTCTTACGCAGGGGGGGGTCAAGAGACCCAGTACTTC. Its translation is CASSSYAGGGQETQYF. Supplemented by reference TRBV7-6 and TRBJ2-5, the full variable domain reads GAGVSQSPRYKVTKRGQDVALRCDPISGHVSLYWYRQALGQGPEFLTYFNYEAQQDKSGLPNDRFSAERPEGSISTLTIQRTEQRDSAMYRCASSSYAGGGQETQYFGPGTRLLVL.

Points on this clone: At one end the junction does not follow the germline gene, possibly because of a read error. The genes are TRBV27 and TRBJ2-7; TRBD1 agrees at 10 bases. The CDR3 sequence is 13 residues long. The V gene's germline CDR1 is MNHEY and CDR2 SMNVEV (reference sequence). The CDR3 region has the DNA TGTGCCAGCAGTTTTAATCCGGGGACAGGGGAGGTCTTC. Amino acids: CASSFNPGTGEVF.

This chain links TRBV5-4 with TRBJ1-1; no clear D. Germline CDR1 reads SGHNT; CDR2 reads YYREEE (reference sequence). There are 15 residues in the CDR3. Trimming took off 1 base at V and 0 bases at J, with 10 bases between the two ends. The CDR3 loop reads CASSLYRQLNTEAFF. CDR3 nucleotides: TGTGCCAGCAGCTTGTATCGCCAGTTGAACACTGAAGCTTTCTTT.

The V gene is TRBV19, the J gene TRBJ1-3; D is ambiguous. V was cut by 4 bases and J by 4 bases, with 17 bases left in between. The CDR3 runs to 16 residues. CDR1 and CDR2 from the germline V gene are LNHDA and SQIVND (reference sequence). The CDR3 coding sequence is TGTGCCAGTAGTACCGAACACTATGGGGTCGGAAACACCATATATTTT. Residues: CASSTEHYGVGNTIYF.

The chain uses TRBV7-2 and TRBJ2-5; 7 bases are a match to TRBD2. Germline trimming cut 4 bases from V and 1 base from J; bases unmatched to any gene: 9. The CDR3 contains 16 residues. Per the germline V gene, CDR1 is SGHTA and CDR2 is FQGNSA. The CDR3 loop is CASSSGGEGTQETQYF. The CDR3 bases are TGTGCCAGCAGCTCGGGGGGTGAGGGGACCCAAGAGACCCAGTACTTC.

The V and J genes are TRBV6-6 and TRBJ1-1; no reliable D call. The germline V gene has CDR1 MNHNY and CDR2 SVGAGI (reference sequence). CDR3 length equals 14 residues. The V end lost 8 bases, the J end lost 4 bases, and 17 bases lay between the germline ends. CDR3 in amino acids: CASAMAVRSTEAFF. The CDR3 region has the DNA TGTGCCAGCGCGATGGCTGTCAGAAGCACTGAAGCTTTCTTT.

J is TRBJ2-7 and V is TRBV5-4; no clear D gene. The CDR3 has 14 amino acids. Germline-derived CDR1 and CDR2 are SGHNT and YYREEE (reference sequence). The V end was cut by 0 bases, the J end by 0 bases, with 7 bases between. CDR3 DNA sequence: TGTGCCAGCAGCTTGGCAACAGACTCCTACGAGCAGTACTTC. Translated: CASSLATDSYEQYF.